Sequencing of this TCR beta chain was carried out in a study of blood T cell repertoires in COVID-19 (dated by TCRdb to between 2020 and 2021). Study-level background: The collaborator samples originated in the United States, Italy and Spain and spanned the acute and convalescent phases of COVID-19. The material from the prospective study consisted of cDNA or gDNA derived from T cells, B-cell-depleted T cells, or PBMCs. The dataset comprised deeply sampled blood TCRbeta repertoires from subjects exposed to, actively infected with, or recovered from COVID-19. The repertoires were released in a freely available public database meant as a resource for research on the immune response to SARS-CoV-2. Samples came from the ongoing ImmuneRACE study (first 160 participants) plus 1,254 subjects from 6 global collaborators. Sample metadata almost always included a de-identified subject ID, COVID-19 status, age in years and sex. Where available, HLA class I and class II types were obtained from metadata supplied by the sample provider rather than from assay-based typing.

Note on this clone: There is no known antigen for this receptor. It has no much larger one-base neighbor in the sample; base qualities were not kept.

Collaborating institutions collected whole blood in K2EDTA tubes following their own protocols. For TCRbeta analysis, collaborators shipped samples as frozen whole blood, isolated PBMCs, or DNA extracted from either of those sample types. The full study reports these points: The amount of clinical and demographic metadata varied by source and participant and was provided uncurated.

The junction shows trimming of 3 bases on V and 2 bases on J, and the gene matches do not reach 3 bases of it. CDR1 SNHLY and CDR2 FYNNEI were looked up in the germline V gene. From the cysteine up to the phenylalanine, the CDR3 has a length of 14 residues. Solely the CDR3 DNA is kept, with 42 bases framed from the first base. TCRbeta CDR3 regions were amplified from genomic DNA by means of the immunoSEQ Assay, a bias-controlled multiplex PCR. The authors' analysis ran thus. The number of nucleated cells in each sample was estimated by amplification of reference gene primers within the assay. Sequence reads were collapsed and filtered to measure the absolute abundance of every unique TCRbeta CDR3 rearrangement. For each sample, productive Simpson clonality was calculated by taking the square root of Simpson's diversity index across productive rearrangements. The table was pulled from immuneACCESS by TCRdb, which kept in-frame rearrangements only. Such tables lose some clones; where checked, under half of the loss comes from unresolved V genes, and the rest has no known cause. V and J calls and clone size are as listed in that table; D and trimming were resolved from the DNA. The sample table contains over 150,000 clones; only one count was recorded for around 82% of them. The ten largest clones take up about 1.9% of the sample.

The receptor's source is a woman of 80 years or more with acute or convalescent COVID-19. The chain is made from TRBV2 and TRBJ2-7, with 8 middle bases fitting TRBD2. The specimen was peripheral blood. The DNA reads TGTGCCAGCAGTGAGGCTAGCGGGCCCTACGAGCAGTACTTC. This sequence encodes CASSEASGPYEQYF.